This TCR beta chain was sequenced during a study of monozygotic twins with inflammatory bowel disease (dated by TCRdb to the late 2010s). About the study as a whole: In total, about 30 monozygotic twin pairs made up the full study: 19 Danish pairs, all IBD-discordant, plus nine German pairs, of which four were IBD-concordant and five were IBD-discordant. Disease-associated traits were sought mainly through comparisons between IBD patients and their genetically identical healthy co-twins within discordant pairs. Each individual had, on average, about 151 000 unique TCRalpha sequences and 181 000 unique TCRbeta sequences available for analysis.

A 2.5 ml peripheral blood sample was drawn into PAXgene tubes per donor and stored at -80°C. Total RNA was isolated from whole blood with the PAXgene blood miRNA kit on an automated QIAcube, without T cell sorting. Peripheral blood from monozygotic twin pairs concordant or discordant for inflammatory bowel disease was subjected to deep TCRalpha and TCRbeta repertoire profiling with unique molecular barcoding. Smoking habits were recorded for all twin pairs, and individuals were classified as current, former or never smokers. What the study reported, not specific to this receptor: The analysis was unable to tell different T cell subtypes apart. No single strong signal or clonotype linked to IBD turned up in the results, so the idea that one exists was not supported. Background noise and inter-individual variability may have been introduced into the repertoires by the differing immunosuppressive treatments among patients. Concordant and discordant twins showed no difference in repertoire similarity, possibly because of limited statistical power. A decrease in TCRbeta repertoire diversity, as measured by inverse Simpson index, was observed in IBD patients compared with their healthy co-twins. IBD patients shared fewer clonotypes with other individuals than healthy twins did, most markedly in patients showing signs of disease activity.

Concerning this clonotype: It lacks a known antigen.

The library was generated by 5' RACE. Each TCR library was prepared from about 4,000 ng of total RNA. For each sample, cDNA was synthesized in eight separate reactions using SMARTScribe reverse transcriptase. During cDNA synthesis, unique molecular identifiers containing a 6-nucleotide sample barcode were introduced by template switching. TCRalpha and TCRbeta cDNA was amplified by two nested PCRs of around 16 and 10 cycles, with bead purification after each PCR. Before amplification, cDNA was treated with uracil DNA-glycosylase and purified using the QIAquick PCR purification kit. In the second PCR, Illumina TruSeq-compatible adapters and sample-specific barcodes were added. TapeStation and Qubit were used to check library quality and concentration, and around 5 ng of each library went into the pool. Pooled libraries were sequenced on an Illumina HiSeq2500 single-index Rapid Run with 2 x 100 bp reads and custom sequencing primers. Under the source paper's analysis protocol: MiGEC version 1.2.6 was used for UMI-based consensus assembly to correct PCR and sequencing errors. V(D)J alignment, clonotype assembly and CDR3 extraction were performed with MiXCR version 2.1.1. To normalise gene usage, clonotype sharing and MAIT/NKT TCR abundance, the analysis used the top 1000, 10 000 and 20 000 clonotypes per sample. Diversity was computed as the inverse Simpson index with the vegan R package after downsampling to 27 000 UMIs. Paired Mann-Whitney U tests were applied to discordant twin pairs, with Benjamini-Hochberg correction for multiple testing. TCRdb reprocessed the reads and assigns one entry to each CDR3 protein sequence, leaving out DNA. In this record, the V and J calls reflect TCRdb's handling and not the investigators' own analysis. The sample table on file contains 330,000 or so distinct CDR3 sequences. Clones ranked in the top ten supply over 2% of the sample.

This receptor was taken from a human donor with ulcerative colitis or Crohn's disease, or a healthy co-twin of an affected twin (not recorded which). Sequences were obtained from blood.

The CDR3 protein: CASSQEWTGSYGYTF. In this chain, TRBV4-1 is recombined with TRBJ1-2; there is no DNA to check the TCRdb D call of TRBD1. Spanning cysteine to phenylalanine, the CDR3 consists of 15 amino acids. No DNA is listed. CDR1 and CDR2, per the germline V gene, are MGHRA and YSYEKL.